The present entry profiles one TCR beta chain with its context. Antigen unknown. The CDR3 length is 15 residues. Trimming took 1 base from V and 1 from J, leaving 10 bases between them. Looked up from germline, CDR1 is MNHEY and CDR2 is SMNVEV (reference sequence). The PCR employed 60 Vbeta primers together with 13 Jbeta primers. Sequencing was performed with immunoSEQ multiplex PCR; in TCRdb, only in-frame clones are kept and a portion is missing. This table has about 170,000 clones, more than 60% appearing once. The sample belongs to a study of cytomegalovirus exposure and HLA in healthy donors. The study, taken as a whole, reports: As a later analysis showed, several of the most significant clusters appeared to be linked to common viral pathogens. Cytomegalovirus-associated TCR beta chains were listed, numbering over 150. From TCR beta sequences, most subjects' HLA-A and HLA-B alleles were reportedly predicted accurately. One later analysis reportedly identified an Asian-associated ancestry cluster that showed fewer N-insertions than the approximately 670-donor mean.

The sequencing sample was made of PBMCs. This TCR derives from a female donor in good health and CMV-seronegative. The V and J genes are TRBV27 and TRBJ1-1, with a weak D call TRBD1 (5 bases). The CDR3 reads CASSLYSGRNTEAFF. The CDR3 DNA is TGTGCCAGCAGTTTATACTCAGGGCGGAACACTGAAGCTTTCTTT.